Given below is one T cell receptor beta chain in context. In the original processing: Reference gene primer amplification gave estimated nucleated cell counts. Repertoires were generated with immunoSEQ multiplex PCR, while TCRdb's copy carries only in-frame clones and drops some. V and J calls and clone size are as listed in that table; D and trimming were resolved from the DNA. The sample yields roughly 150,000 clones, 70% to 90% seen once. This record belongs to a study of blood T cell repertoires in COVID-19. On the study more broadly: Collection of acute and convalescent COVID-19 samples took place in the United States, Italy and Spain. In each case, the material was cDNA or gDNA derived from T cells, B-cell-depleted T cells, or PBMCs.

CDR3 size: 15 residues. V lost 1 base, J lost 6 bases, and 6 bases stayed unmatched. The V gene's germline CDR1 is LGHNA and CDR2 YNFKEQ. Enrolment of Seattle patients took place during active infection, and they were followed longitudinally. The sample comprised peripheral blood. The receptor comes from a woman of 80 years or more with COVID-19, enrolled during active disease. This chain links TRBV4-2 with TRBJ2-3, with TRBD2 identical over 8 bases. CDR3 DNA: TGTGCCAGCAGCCAAGGCGCGGGAGGCGCGGATACGCAGTATTTT. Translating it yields CASSQGAGGADTQYF.